This section outlines one TCR beta chain sequence together with its context. The antigen it recognizes is unknown. The sample holds no much larger clone one base away, and base qualities are not on file. For sequencing, an Illumina HiSeq 2500 was employed. TCR beta libraries were prepared by quantitative 5'-RACE with molecular barcodes. In the paper's pipeline: To identify disease-linked TCR variants, a new computational method was used, one built on a probabilistic model of VDJ rearrangement. TCRdb itself trimmed the public reads at Q25 with fastp, ran MiXCR and retained productive beta chains. Identical CDR3 protein sequences are pooled into one entry, listed with their most common genes and DNA. TCRdb, not the original authors, processed these V and J calls. This sample has 700,000 to 1,000,000 distinct CDR3 sequences in its table, and about 10% of those were observed once. Just over 0.5% of the sample lies in the top ten.

This sample was taken from a study of CD8 T cells in ankylosing spondylitis (TCRdb year 2017). About the study as a whole: The study profiled T cell receptor beta repertoires in healthy donors and ankylosing spondylitis patients to find disease-linked TCR variants. The whole study cohort included 108 healthy donors and 25 ankylosing spondylitis patients. Samples of peripheral blood were taken, and for ankylosing spondylitis patients, synovial fluid was collected as well. On the study overall, not on this receptor specifically: Blood from ankylosing spondylitis patients appeared to be characterized by a TCR beta motif composed of under 10 highly homologous amino acid variants. The disease-linked clones were reported to be significantly enriched in matched synovial fluid samples from ankylosing spondylitis patients. Some of the motif variants had been reported before in the synovial fluid and blood of reactive arthritis patients, a finding that suggests common disease-initiation mechanisms. The disease-linked clones showed a CD8+ phenotype and occurred at relatively low frequencies in peripheral blood.

The CDR3 contains 14 residues, cysteine and phenylalanine counted. This entry keeps only the CDR3 DNA: 42 bases, framed from base 1. V is cut by 1 base and J by 2 bases, and the space between the germline ends is 3 bases. CDR1 SGHTA and CDR2 FQGNSA are derived from the germline V gene. Recombination connected TRBV7-2 to TRBJ1-6, with an unclear D gene assignment. The sequenced sample was blood, either unsorted or a sorted T cell fraction (not recorded which). The receptor was derived from a male donor with ankylosing spondylitis. The nucleotides are TGTGCCAGCAGCTTAGAGGCCTATAATTCACCCCTCCACTTT. The translation is CASSLEAYNSPLHF.